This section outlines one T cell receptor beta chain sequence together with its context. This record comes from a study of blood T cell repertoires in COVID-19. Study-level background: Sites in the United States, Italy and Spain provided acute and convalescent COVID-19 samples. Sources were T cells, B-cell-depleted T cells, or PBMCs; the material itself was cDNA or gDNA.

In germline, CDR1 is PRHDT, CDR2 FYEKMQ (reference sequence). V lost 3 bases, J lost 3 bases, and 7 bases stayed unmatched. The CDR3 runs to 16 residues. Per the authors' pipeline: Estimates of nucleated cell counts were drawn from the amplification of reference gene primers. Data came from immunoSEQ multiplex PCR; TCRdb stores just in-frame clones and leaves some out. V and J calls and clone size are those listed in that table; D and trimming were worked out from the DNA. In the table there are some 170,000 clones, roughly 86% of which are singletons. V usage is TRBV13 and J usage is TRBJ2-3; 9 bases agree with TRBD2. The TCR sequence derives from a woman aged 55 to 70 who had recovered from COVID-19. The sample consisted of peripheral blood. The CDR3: CASSFGGGGRTDTQYF. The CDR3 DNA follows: TGTGCCAGCAGCTTCGGCGGGGGGGGGAGGACAGATACGCAGTATTTT.